This T cell receptor beta chain was recovered during a study of cytomegalovirus exposure and HLA in healthy donors. Whole-study findings and limits: The investigators catalogued 150 to 200 TCR beta chains as cytomegalovirus-associated. It was confirmed in vitro that a few of the CMV-associated chains were specific for CMV antigens.

With respect to this clone: Its target is unknown.

V lost 3 bases and J lost 0, with 8 bases in between. CDR3 length equals 15 residues. Germline CDR1 is MDHEN and CDR2 is SYDVKM. Libraries were prepared by immunoSEQ multiplex PCR; TCRdb keeps only in-frame clonotypes and omits some of them. The data show about 58,000 clones, over 85% seen once. The chain has TRBV28 and TRBJ2-2, with D tentatively TRBD1 (5 bases). The TCR was taken from a man between 18 and 35 years old in good health and CMV-seronegative. Sequencing input: PBMCs. Here the CDR3 reads CASSFGQTNTGELFF. The CDR3 coding sequence is TGTGCCAGCAGTTTCGGACAAACGAACACCGGGGAGCTGTTTTTT.